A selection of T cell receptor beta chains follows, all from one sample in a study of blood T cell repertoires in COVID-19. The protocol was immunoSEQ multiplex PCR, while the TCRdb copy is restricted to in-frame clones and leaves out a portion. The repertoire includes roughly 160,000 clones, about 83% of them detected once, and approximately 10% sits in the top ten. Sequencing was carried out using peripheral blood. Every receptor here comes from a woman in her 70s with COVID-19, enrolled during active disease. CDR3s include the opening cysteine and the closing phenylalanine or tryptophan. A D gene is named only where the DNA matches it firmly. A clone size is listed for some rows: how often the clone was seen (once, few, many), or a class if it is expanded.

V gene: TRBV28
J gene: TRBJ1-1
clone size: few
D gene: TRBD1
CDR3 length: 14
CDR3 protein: CASSVGQVWTEAFF
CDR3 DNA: TGTGCCAGCAGTGTCGGACAGGTTTGGACTGAAGCTTTCTTT

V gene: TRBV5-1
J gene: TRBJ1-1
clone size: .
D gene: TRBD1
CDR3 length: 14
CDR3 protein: CASSHGTGDTEAFF
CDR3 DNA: TGCGCCAGCAGCCACGGGACAGGGGACACTGAAGCTTTCTTT

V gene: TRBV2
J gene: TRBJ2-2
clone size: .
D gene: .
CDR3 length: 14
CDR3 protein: CASSASTNTGELFF
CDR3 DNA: TGTGCCAGCAGCGCCAGTACGAACACCGGGGAGCTGTTTTTT

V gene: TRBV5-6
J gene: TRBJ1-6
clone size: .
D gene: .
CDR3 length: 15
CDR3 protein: CASSLGQVENSPLHF
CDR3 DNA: TGTGCCAGCAGCTTGGGACAGGTAGAGAATTCACCCCTCCACTTT

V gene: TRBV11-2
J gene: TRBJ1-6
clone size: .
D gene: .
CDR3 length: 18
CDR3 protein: CASSFQGPLYSYNSPLHF
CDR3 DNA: TGTGCCAGCAGCTTCCAGGGGCCGCTTTATTCCTATAATTCACCCCTCCACTTT

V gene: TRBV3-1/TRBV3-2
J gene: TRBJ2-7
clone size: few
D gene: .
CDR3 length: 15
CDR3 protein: CASSHGQSSSYEQYF
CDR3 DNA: TGTGCCAGCAGTCACGGACAGTCGAGCTCCTACGAGCAGTACTTC

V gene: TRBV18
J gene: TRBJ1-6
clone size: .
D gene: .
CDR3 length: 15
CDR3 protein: CASSPQSSYNSPLHF
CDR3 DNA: TGTGCCAGCTCACCACAGAGCTCCTATAATTCACCCCTCCACTTT

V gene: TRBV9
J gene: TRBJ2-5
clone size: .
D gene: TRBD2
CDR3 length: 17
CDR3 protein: CASSVAPASGGQETQYF
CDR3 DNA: TGTGCCAGCAGCGTAGCTCCCGCTAGCGGGGGACAAGAGACCCAGTACTTC

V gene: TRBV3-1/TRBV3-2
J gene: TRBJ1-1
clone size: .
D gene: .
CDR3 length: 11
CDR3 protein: CASSQVSEAFF
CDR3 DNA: TGTGCCAGCAGCCAAGTCTCTGAAGCTTTCTTT

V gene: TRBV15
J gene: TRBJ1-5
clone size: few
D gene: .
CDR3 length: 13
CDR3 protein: CATQQGLNQPQHF
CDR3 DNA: TGTGCCACTCAACAGGGTCTGAATCAGCCCCAGCATTTT

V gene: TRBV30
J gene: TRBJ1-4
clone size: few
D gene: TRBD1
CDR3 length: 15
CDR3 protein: CAWRGSDRAGEKLFF
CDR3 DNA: TGTGCCTGGAGAGGCTCGGACAGGGCAGGTGAAAAACTGTTTTTT

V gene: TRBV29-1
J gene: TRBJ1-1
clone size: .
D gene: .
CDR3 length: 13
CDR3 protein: CSVSRVMNTEAFF
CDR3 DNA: TGCAGCGTTAGTCGGGTCATGAACACTGAAGCTTTCTTT

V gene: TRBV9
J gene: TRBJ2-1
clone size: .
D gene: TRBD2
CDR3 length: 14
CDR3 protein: CASSSSGGAHEQFF
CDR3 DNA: TGTGCCAGCAGCTCAAGCGGGGGGGCTCATGAGCAGTTCTTC

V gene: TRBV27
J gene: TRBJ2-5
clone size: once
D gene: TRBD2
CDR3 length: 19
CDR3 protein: CASSLAGPSGGLFQETQYF
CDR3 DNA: TGTGCCAGCAGTTTAGCAGGCCCTAGCGGGGGGCTCTTCCAAGAGACCCAGTACTTC

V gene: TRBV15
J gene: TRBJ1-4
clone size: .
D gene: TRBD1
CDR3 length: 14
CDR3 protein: CATSTGTGHEKLFF
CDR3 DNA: TGTGCCACCAGCACCGGGACAGGGCATGAAAAACTGTTTTTT

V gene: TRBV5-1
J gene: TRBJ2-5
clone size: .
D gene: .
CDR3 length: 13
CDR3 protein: CASSFQGKETQYF
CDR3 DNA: TGCGCCAGCAGCTTTCAGGGAAAAGAGACCCAGTACTTC

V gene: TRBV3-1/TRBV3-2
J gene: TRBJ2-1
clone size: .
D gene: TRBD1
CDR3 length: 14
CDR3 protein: CASSQGTGVNEQFF
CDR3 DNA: TGTGCCAGCAGCCAAGGGACAGGGGTAAATGAGCAGTTCTTC

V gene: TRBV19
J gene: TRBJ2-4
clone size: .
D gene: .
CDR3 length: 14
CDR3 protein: CASIDRSAKNIQYF
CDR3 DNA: TGTGCCAGTATAGACAGGTCGGCCAAAAACATTCAGTACTTC

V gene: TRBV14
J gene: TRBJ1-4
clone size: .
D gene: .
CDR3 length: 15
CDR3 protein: CASSPLLSTNEKLFF
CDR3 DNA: TGTGCCAGCAGCCCCCTACTGTCAACTAATGAAAAACTGTTTTTT

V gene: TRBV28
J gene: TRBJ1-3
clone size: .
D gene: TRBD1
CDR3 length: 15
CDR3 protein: CASSPQGAGGNTIYF
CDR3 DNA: TGTGCCAGCAGTCCCCAGGGGGCGGGTGGAAACACCATATATTTT

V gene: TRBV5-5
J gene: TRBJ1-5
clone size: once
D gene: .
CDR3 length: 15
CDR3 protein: CASTGGGHSNQPQHF
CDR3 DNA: TGTGCCAGCACCGGAGGAGGCCATAGCAATCAGCCCCAGCATTTT

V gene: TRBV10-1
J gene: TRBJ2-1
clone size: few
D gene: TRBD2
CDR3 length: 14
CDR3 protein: CASRPSGGAHEQFF
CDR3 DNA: TGCGCCAGCAGGCCTAGCGGGGGGGCGCATGAGCAGTTCTTC